Listed below are T cell receptor beta chains from one sample, sequenced in a study of beta chain features in type 1 diabetes. Libraries were prepared by immunoSEQ multiplex PCR; TCRdb keeps only in-frame clonotypes and omits some of them. In the table there are about 230,000 clones, about 10% of which are singletons. The source material was naive CD4+ T cells from blood. The receptors derive from a woman younger than 30 in good health. Both conserved end residues are part of each CDR3. The D gene is left open where the match is weak. A clone size is listed for some rows: how often the clone was seen (once, few, many), or a class if it is expanded.

J	size	D	V	CDR3	DNA
TRBJ2-2	NA	TRBD2	TRBV10-2	CASSEWGLAGGPRDGELFF	TGCGCCAGCAGTGAATGGGGACTAGCGGGAGGGCCTAGGGACGGGGAGCTGTTTTTT
TRBJ1-1	few	NA	TRBV7-9	CASSRGTVNTEAFF	TGTGCCAGCAGCCGCGGGACGGTGAACACTGAAGCTTTCTTT
TRBJ2-7	few	NA	TRBV11-2	CASSPLGLATRLYEQYF	TGTGCCAGCAGCCCCCTAGGGCTAGCCACCAGACTGTACGAGCAGTACTTC
TRBJ1-2	once	NA	TRBV2	CASSLAGPNYGYTF	TGTGCCAGCAGTTTGGCGGGGCCCAACTATGGCTACACCTTC
TRBJ2-1	NA	NA	TRBV19	CASSPGRDRGGYNEQFF	TGTGCCAGTAGTCCCGGACGCGACAGGGGAGGGTACAATGAGCAGTTCTTC
TRBJ2-7	NA	NA	TRBV7-8	CASSFVGQGTGEYF	NA
TRBJ2-1	NA	TRBD2	TRBV29-1	CSVKAGGYNEQFF	TGCAGCGTTAAAGCGGGAGGTTATAATGAGCAGTTCTTC
TRBJ2-5	NA	NA	TRBV10-3	CAISDLGRRRETQYF	TGTGCCATCAGTGATTTGGGTCGCCGGAGGGAGACCCAGTACTTC
TRBJ2-7	many	TRBD1	TRBV11-2	CASSPDRQGSYEQYF	TGTGCCAGCAGCCCAGACAGACAGGGGAGCTACGAGCAGTACTTC
TRBJ2-5	NA	NA	TRBV6-1	CASNFRGETQYF	TGTGCCAGCAACTTCAGGGGTGAGACCCAGTACTTC
TRBJ2-1	few	NA	TRBV27	CASGPNQGTKSGEQFF	TGTGCCAGCGGACCTAATCAGGGTACGAAATCTGGTGAGCAGTTCTTC
TRBJ2-5	few	TRBD2	TRBV10-1	CASSVEAGDETQYF	TGCGCCAGCAGTGTTGAAGCGGGAGACGAGACCCAGTACTTC
TRBJ2-7	NA	NA	TRBV25-1	CASSDLGREDYEQYF	TGTGCCAGCAGTGATTTGGGGCGGGAAGACTACGAGCAGTACTTC
TRBJ2-3	NA	NA	TRBV5-1	CASRFSTDTQYF	TGCGCCAGCCGTTTCAGCACAGATACGCAGTATTTT
TRBJ1-1	few	TRBD1	TRBV19	CASNGPGGTLGTEAFF	TGTGCCAGTAATGGCCCAGGGGGGACCCTGGGGACTGAAGCTTTCTTT
TRBJ1-2	NA	NA	TRBV4-1	CASSVPGALYNYGYTF	TGCGCCAGCAGCGTACCGGGAGCCCTCTATAACTATGGCTACACCTTC
TRBJ2-7	few	TRBD2	TRBV18	CASSPTSGTYEQYF	TGTGCCAGCTCACCGACTAGCGGAACCTACGAGCAGTACTTC
TRBJ2-5	few	NA	TRBV7-8	CASSPVFGETQYF	TGTGCCAGCAGTCCCGTCTTCGGAGAGACCCAGTACTTC